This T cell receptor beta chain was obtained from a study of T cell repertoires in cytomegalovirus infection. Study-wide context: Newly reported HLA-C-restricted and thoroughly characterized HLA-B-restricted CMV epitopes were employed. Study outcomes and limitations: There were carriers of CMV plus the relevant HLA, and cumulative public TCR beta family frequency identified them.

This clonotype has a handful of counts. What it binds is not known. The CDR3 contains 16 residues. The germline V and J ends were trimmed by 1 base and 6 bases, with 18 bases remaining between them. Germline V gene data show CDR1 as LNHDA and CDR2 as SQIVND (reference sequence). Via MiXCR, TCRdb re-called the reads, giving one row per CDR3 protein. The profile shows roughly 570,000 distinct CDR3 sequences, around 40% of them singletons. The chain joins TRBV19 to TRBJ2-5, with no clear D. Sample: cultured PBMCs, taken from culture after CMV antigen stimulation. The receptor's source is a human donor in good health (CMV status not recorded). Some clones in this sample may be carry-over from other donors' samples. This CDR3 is CASSIAPDSGPQTQYF. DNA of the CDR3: TGTGCCAGTAGTATAGCGCCCGATTCCGGACCCCAGACCCAGTACTTC.